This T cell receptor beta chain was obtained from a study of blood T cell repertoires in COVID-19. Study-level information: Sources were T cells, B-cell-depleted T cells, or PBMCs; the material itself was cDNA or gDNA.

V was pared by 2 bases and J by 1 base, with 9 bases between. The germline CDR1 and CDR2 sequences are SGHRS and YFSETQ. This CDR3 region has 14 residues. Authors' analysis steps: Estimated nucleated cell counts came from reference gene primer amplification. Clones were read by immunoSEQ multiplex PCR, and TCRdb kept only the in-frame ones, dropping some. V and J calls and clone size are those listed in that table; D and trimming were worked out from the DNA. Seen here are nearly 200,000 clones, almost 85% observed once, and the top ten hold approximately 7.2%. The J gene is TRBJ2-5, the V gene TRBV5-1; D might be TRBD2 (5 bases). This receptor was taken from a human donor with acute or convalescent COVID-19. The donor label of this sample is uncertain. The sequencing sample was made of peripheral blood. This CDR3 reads CASSFGLLQETQYF. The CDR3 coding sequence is TGCGCCAGCAGCTTCGGACTCCTCCAAGAGACCCAGTACTTC.